The present entry profiles one TCR beta chain with its context. The data originate from a study of OX40 agonist ivuxolimab in advanced cancers. Study-wide background: The patients received ivuxolimab by intravenous route every 2 weeks at 0.01 to 10 mg/kg. Three patients responded partially, comprising one with hepatocellular carcinoma and two with cutaneous melanoma.

Generated by immunoSEQ multiplex PCR, the TCRdb table keeps only in-frame clones and is missing some. The sample contains around 70,000 clones, 85% to 95% of which appear only once. The specimen was CD4+ or CD8+ T cells sorted from blood, collected in a trial of the OX40 agonist ivuxolimab. The TCR originated in an adult with an advanced solid tumor such as melanoma, head and neck, liver or kidney cancer.

The CDR3 DNA sequence: TGCGCCAGCAGCTTGGAAGGCCGAGAGACCCAGTACTTC. It codes for CASSLEGRETQYF. This rearrangement joins TRBV5-1 to TRBJ2-5; D is undetermined. The CDR3 is 13 amino acids. Germline lookup yields CDR1 SGHRS and CDR2 YFSETQ. V was pared by 0 bases and J by 4 bases, with 7 bases between.